This T cell receptor (beta chain) stems from a study of human T cells and chemical hapten exposure. Study at large: 2% DPC applied to an approximately 2 cm by approximately 2 cm arm area sensitized donors.

Stated time point: patch test 3, about 24 weeks after DPC sensitization. Treatment in this sample: therapeutic diphenylcyclopropenone sensitization with weekly scalp DPC. Each patch-test visit's blood sample preceded patch application. This clonotype was found many times. It was the library that attached unique molecular identifiers to individual cDNA molecules. Each CDR3 protein gets one entry after TCRdb re-called the RACE reads with MiXCR. The table records about 82,000 distinct CDR3 sequences, 13% of them present only once. The receptor's source is a woman in her fifties or sixties with alopecia areata. Some clones in this sample may be carry-over from other donors' samples. The starting material was whole blood, obtained in connection with sensitization to the hapten diphenylcyclopropenone (DPC).

CDR3: CSAASGLSSYNEQFF. CDR3 sequence (DNA): TGCAGCGCGGCGAGCGGACTCTCCTCCTACAATGAGCAGTTCTTC. This sequence joins TRBV29-1 and TRBJ2-1; tentative D call: TRBD2 (5 bases). V was trimmed by 7 bases and J by 0 bases, leaving 16 bases between them. Germline CDR1 reads SQVTM; CDR2 reads ANQGSEA. The CDR3 consists of 15 residues.